These T cell receptor beta chains were read from a single sample in a study of shared clonotypes between healthy human individuals. The repertoire was sequenced with immunoSEQ multiplex PCR; TCRdb's copy has only in-frame clones and lacks some. The table records approximately 1.1 million clones, more than 75% of them present only once. Sequencing was carried out using memory CD4+ T cells from PBMCs. The origin of the receptors is a man younger than 30 in good health. Some clones in this sample may be carry-over from other donors' samples. The CDR3 runs from the conserved cysteine through the conserved F or W. D genes are given only for firm matches. Size is omitted from some rows. Given values are once, few, many or a class for expanded clones.

D gene | clone size | J gene | V gene | CDR3 protein | CDR3 DNA
- | few | TRBJ1-2 | TRBV10-1 | CASSELAPNGYTF | TGCGCCAGCAGTGAATTGGCCCCCAATGGCTACACCTTC
- | - | TRBJ2-7 | TRBV6-1 | CASSGGVTYEQYF | TGTGCCAGCAGTGGAGGGGTCACGTACGAGCAGTACTTC
TRBD1 | many | TRBJ1-2 | TRBV4-3 | CASSQGVQGAYGYTF | TGCGCCAGCAGCCAAGGGGTGCAGGGGGCCTATGGCTACACCTTC
TRBD2 | - | TRBJ2-2 | TRBV11-1 | CASSSHSGLAENTGELFF | TGTGCCAGCAGCTCCCACTCGGGACTAGCAGAAAACACCGGGGAGCTGTTTTTT
- | few | TRBJ1-1 | TRBV7-2 | CASSLERRDTEAFF | TGTGCCAGCAGCTTAGAACGCAGGGACACTGAAGCTTTCTTT
TRBD2 | - | TRBJ2-3 | TRBV28 | CASSRGTSGSTDTQYF | TGTGCCAGCAGCCGAGGGACTAGCGGGAGTACAGATACGCAGTATTTT
TRBD1 | - | TRBJ2-2 | TRBV11-3 | CASSSGQGGTGELFF | TGTGCCAGCAGCTCCGGACAGGGGGGCACCGGGGAGCTGTTTTTT
- | - | TRBJ1-5 | TRBV6-1 | CASGRGAFNQPQHF | TGTGCCAGCGGGCGCGGGGCTTTCAATCAGCCCCAGCATTTT
- | - | TRBJ2-1 | TRBV28 | CASSFRGIGFF | TGTGCCAGCAGTTTCCGGGGGATTGGGTTCTTC
- | - | TRBJ1-3 | TRBV19 | CASSIQGGNTIYF | TGTGCCAGTAGTATACAGGGAGGAAACACCATATATTTT
TRBD1 | - | TRBJ1-1 | TRBV19 | CATLRGLGYTEAFF | TGTGCCACCCTGAGGGGGCTTGGGTACACTGAAGCTTTCTTT
TRBD1 | - | TRBJ1-1 | TRBV6-4 | CANETGGQIITEAFF | TGTGCCAACGAGACAGGGGGGCAGATAATCACTGAAGCTTTCTTT
TRBD1 | - | TRBJ2-1 | TRBV2 | CASSPLDRGPQFF | TGTGCCAGCAGTCCCTTGGACAGGGGGCCGCAGTTCTTC
- | many | TRBJ2-3 | TRBV27 | CASSIGTSTDTQYF | TGTGCCAGCAGTATCGGGACTAGCACAGATACGCAGTATTTT
- | - | TRBJ1-5 | TRBV23-1 | CASSQTTRRVQDQPQHF | TGCGCCAGCAGTCAAACGACCCGGAGGGTTCAGGACCAGCCCCAGCATTTT
TRBD1 | - | TRBJ1-1 | TRBV9 | CASSARGGTGYTEAFF | TGTGCCAGCAGCGCCCGAGGGGGGACAGGGTACACTGAAGCTTTCTTT
- | - | TRBJ2-1 | TRBV28 | CASTSERTQFF | TGTGCCAGCACCTCAGAAAGGACGCAGTTCTTC
- | - | TRBJ2-6 | TRBV11-2 | CASSLAKQQSRANVLTF | TGTGCCAGCAGCCTGGCAAAGCAACAAAGTCGGGCCAACGTCCTGACTTTC
TRBD1 | - | TRBJ2-7 | TRBV2 | CASGGGQGFYEQYF | TGTGCCAGCGGCGGGGGACAGGGGTTCTACGAGCAGTACTTC
- | - | TRBJ1-1 | TRBV5-1 | CASSLAQGSMNTEAFF | TGCGCCAGCAGCTTGGCTCAAGGGTCCATGAACACTGAAGCTTTCTTT
TRBD1 | - | TRBJ1-2 | TRBV28 | CASRGTGANYGYTF | TGTGCCAGCAGAGGGACAGGGGCTAACTATGGCTACACCTTC
TRBD2 | - | TRBJ2-5 | TRBV5-1 | CASSFGLAGLETQYF | TGCGCCAGCAGCTTCGGACTAGCGGGACTAGAGACCCAGTACTTC